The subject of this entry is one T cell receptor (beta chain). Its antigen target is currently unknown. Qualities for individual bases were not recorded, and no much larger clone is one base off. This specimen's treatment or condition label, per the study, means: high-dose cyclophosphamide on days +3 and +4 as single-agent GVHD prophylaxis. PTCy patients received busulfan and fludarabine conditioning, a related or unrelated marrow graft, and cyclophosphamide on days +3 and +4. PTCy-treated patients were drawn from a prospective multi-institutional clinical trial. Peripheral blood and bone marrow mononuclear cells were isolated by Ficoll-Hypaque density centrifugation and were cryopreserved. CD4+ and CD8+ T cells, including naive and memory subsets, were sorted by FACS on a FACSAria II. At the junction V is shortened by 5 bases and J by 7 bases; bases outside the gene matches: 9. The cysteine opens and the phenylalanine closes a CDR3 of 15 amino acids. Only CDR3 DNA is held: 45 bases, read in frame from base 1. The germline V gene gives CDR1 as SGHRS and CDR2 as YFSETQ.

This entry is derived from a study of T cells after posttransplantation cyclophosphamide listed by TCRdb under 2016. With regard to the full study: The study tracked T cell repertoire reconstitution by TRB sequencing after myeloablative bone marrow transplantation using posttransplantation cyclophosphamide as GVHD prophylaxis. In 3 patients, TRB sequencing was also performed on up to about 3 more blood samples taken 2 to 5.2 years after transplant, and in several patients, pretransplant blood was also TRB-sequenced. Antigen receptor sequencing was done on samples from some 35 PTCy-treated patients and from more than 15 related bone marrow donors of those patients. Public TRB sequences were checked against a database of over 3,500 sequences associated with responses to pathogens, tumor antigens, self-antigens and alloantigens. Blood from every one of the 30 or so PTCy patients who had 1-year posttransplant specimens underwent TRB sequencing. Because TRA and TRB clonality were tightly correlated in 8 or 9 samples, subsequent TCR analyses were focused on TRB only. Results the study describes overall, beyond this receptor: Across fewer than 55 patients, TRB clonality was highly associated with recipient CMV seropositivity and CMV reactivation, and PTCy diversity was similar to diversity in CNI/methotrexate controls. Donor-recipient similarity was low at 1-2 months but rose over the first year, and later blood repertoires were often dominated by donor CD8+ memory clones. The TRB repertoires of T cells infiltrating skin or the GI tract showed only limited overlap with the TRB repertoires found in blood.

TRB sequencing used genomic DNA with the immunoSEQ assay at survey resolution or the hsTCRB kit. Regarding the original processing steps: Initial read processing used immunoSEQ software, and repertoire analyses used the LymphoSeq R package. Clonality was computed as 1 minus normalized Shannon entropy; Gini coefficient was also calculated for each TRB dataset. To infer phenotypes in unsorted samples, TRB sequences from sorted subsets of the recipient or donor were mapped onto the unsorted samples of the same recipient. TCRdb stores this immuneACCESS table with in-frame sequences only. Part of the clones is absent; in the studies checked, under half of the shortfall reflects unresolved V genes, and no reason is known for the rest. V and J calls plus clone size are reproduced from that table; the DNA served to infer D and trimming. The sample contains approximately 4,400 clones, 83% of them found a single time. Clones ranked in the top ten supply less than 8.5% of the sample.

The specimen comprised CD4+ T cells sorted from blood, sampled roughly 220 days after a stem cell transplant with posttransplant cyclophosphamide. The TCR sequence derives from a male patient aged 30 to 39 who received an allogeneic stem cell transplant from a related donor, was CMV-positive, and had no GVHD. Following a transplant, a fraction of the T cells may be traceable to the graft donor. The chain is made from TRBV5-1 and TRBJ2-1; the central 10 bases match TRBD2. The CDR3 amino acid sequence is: CASSFVKAGGNEQFF. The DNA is TGCGCCAGCAGTTTTGTCAAAGCGGGAGGGAATGAGCAGTTCTTC.